The next 10 T cell receptor beta chains were all read from a single sample in a study of blood T cell repertoires in COVID-19. The protocol was immunoSEQ multiplex PCR, while the TCRdb copy is restricted to in-frame clones and leaves out a portion. The data contain about 320,000 clones, around 90% of them singletons. Material: PBMCs or T cells enriched from blood (not recorded which). The source is a man between 60 and 75 years old who had recovered from COVID-19.

The genes are TRBV3-1 (or the pseudogene TRBV3-2) and TRBJ1-5, with 7 bases lining up with TRBD1. CDR3 length equals 17 residues. The J segment lost 0 bases and the V segment lost 4 bases, leaving 9 bases of the junction unmatched. The germline CDR1 and CDR2 sequences are LGHDT and YNNKEL (reference sequence). DNA for the CDR3: TGTGCCAGCAGCCCCCATGGGGACAGAAATAGCAATCAGCCCCAGCATTTT. Its translation is CASSPHGDRNSNQPQHF.

The chain joins TRBV3-1 (or the pseudogene TRBV3-2) to TRBJ2-3, with TRBD2 matching over 15 bases. The CDR3 has 20 amino acids. The germline gives CDR1 LGHDT, CDR2 YNNKEL (reference sequence). Unmatched junction bases numbered 13, after V lost 2 bases and J lost 4 bases. In DNA, the CDR3 is TGTGCCAGCAGCCAAAAGGGACTAGCGGGAGGCTTGACGGATGCAGATACGCAGTATTTT. It yields the protein CASSQKGLAGGLTDADTQYF.

The rearrangement joins TRBV10-2 to TRBJ2-3; D gene uncertain. V lost 7 bases and J lost 4, with 12 bases in between. Germline CDR1 reads WSHSY; CDR2 reads SAAADI. The CDR3 totals 13 residues. The DNA for the CDR3 is TGCGCCAGCACCGCCGTAGAGGCAGATACGCAGTATTTT. It codes for CASTAVEADTQYF.

J is TRBJ2-1 and V is TRBV7-2; D is possibly TRBD2 (5 bases). CDR1 is SGHTA and CDR2 is FQGNSA in the germline V gene. The V end was cut by 4 bases, the J end by 2 bases, with 12 bases between. The CDR3 length is 15 residues. For the CDR3, the DNA is TGTGCCAGCAGCTCCGATTGGACTGCCTACAATGAGCAGTTCTTC. This translates into CASSSDWTAYNEQFF.

This clone appeared a single time. V and J are TRBV19 and TRBJ2-1, with unresolved D. CDR3 length: 15 amino acids. The germline V and J ends were trimmed by 5 bases and 8 bases, with 19 bases remaining between them. CDR1 LNHDA and CDR2 SQIVND come from the germline V gene (reference sequence). CDR3: CASSVIDSEIYEQFF. CDR3 sequence (DNA): TGTGCCAGTAGTGTTATTGACTCCGAAATTTATGAGCAGTTCTTC.

The gene calls are TRBV7-2 and TRBJ1-6; 8 bases line up with TRBD1. The germline V gene encodes CDR1 SGHTA and CDR2 FQGNSA. V was pared by 3 bases and J by 7 bases, with 2 bases of the junction left unmatched. The CDR3 has 14 amino acids. CDR3 amino acids: CASSFGTGNSPLHF. The CDR3 DNA reads TGTGCCAGCAGCTTTGGGACAGGCAATTCACCCCTCCACTTT.

The chain couples TRBV11-2 to TRBJ2-1; 13 bases agree with TRBD2. The CDR3 spans 15 residues. From germline, CDR1 is SGHAT and CDR2 FQNNGV. With 4 bases clipped from V and 7 bases from J, the junction kept 4 bases outside the gene matches. CDR3 sequence (DNA): TGTGCCAGCAGCTGGACTAGCGGGAGTGAAAATGAGCAGTTCTTC. Amino acids: CASSWTSGSENEQFF. Using reference TRBV11-2 and TRBJ2-1 for the parts outside the CDR3, the full variable domain is EAGVAQSPRYKIIEKRQSVAFWCNPISGHATLYWYQQILGQGPKLLIQFQNNGVVDDSQLPKDRFSAERLKGVDSTLKIQPAKLEDSAVYLCASSWTSGSENEQFFGPGTRLTVL.

This clone was counted only a few times. The genes are TRBV28 and TRBJ2-7; a possible D gene is TRBD2 (7 bases). The CDR3 runs 15 residues. The germline V gene encodes CDR1 MDHEN and CDR2 SYDVKM. Trimming cost V 7 bases and J 4 bases, with 20 bases left between them. As DNA, the CDR3 is TGTGCCAGCAACCCCAGGGGCGGGAGTATATACGAGCAGTACTTC. Its protein product is CASNPRGGSIYEQYF. Complete variable domain (other parts from reference TRBV28 and TRBJ2-7): DVKVTQSSRYLVKRTGEKVFLECVQDMDHENMFWYRQDPGLGLRLIYFSYDVKMKEKGDIPEGYSVSREKKERFSLILESASTNQTSMYLCASNPRGGSIYEQYFGPGTRLTVT.

The V gene is TRBV14, the J gene TRBJ1-4, with D tentatively TRBD1 (6 bases). Trimming took off 2 bases at V and 1 base at J, with 23 bases between the two ends. CDR3 length equals 20 residues. Germline loops: CDR1 SGHDN, CDR2 FVKESK. CDR3: CASSQSAPTGWGGTNEKLFF. Here the CDR3 DNA reads TGTGCCAGCAGCCAATCGGCCCCTACAGGGTGGGGTGGAACTAATGAAAAACTGTTTTTT.

The chain employs TRBV24-1 and TRBJ2-7, with D possibly matching TRBD1 (6 bases). Trimming took 2 bases from V and 3 from J, leaving 16 bases between them. CDR1 and CDR2 (germline): KGHDR, SFDVKD. The CDR3 length is 16 residues. CDR3 DNA: TGTGCCACCAGTGATTCAGGGGCTCTGACCCGCTACGAGCAGTACTTC. Translating gives CATSDSGALTRYEQYF.